A single sample gave rise to the 21 T cell receptor beta chains below, sequenced in a study of blood T cell repertoires in COVID-19. The method was immunoSEQ multiplex PCR; TCRdb's version includes in-frame clones alone and lacks a portion of them. The sample includes approximately 440,000 clones, about 87% of them seen just once. Sequenced sample: peripheral blood. These TCRs come from a woman in her forties or fifties with COVID-19, enrolled during active disease.

The chain links TRBV5-1 to TRBJ1-4; D call uncertain. Germline assignment: CDR1 SGHRS and CDR2 YFSETQ. The V gene lost 4 bases and the J gene lost 8 bases, with 12 bases spanning the gap. The CDR3 is 13 amino acids. CDR3 DNA sequence: TGCGCCAGCAGCGGGCAACGGGGAGAAAAACTGTTTTTT. Its protein is CASSGQRGEKLFF.

In this sample, this clone turned up once. The chain combines TRBV2 with TRBJ1-5; the match to TRBD1 covers 8 bases. In germline, CDR1 is SNHLY, CDR2 FYNNEI. The V gene end was trimmed by 9 bases and the J gene end by 4 bases; junction bases not matched to a gene: 11. The length of the CDR3 is 15 residues. The CDR3 DNA reads TGTGCCAGTAAACGGGACAGGATTTCTAATCAGCCCCAGCATTTT. Protein product: CASKRDRISNQPQHF.

The CDR3 sequence: CASSPRTELMNTEAFF. The CDR3 bases are TGTGCCAGCAGCCCTCGGACAGAGCTCATGAACACTGAAGCTTTCTTT. The chain couples TRBV7-2 to TRBJ1-1, with D maybe TRBD1 (6 bases). From germline, CDR1 is SGHTA and CDR2 FQGNSA. V was pared by 5 bases and J by 0 bases, with 16 bases between. The CDR3 contains 16 residues.

This clone was seen a single time. The rearrangement uses TRBV19 and TRBJ2-3; 8 nucleotides agree with TRBD2. Germline values: CDR1 LNHDA, CDR2 SQIVND (reference sequence). This CDR3 has 13 amino acids. The V and J ends lost 6 bases and 3 bases, in that order; junction bases with no gene match: 2. CDR3 in DNA: TGTGCCAGTAGGCGGGGGGTAACAGATACGCAGTATTTT. It codes for CASRRGVTDTQYF.

This chain uses TRBV25-1 with TRBJ2-3, with a possible D match to TRBD1 (6 bases). This CDR3 has 18 residues. V dropped 0 bases and J dropped 0 bases, with 16 bases sitting between them. CDR1 is MGHDK and CDR2 is SYGVNS in the germline V gene. This chain's CDR3 is CASSEYHSGQSSTDTQYF. The CDR3 region has the DNA TGTGCCAGCAGTGAATATCACTCTGGACAGTCTAGCACAGATACGCAGTATTTT.

The chain uses TRBV9 and TRBJ2-3; TRBD2 aligns across 9 bases. V lost 4 bases, J lost 3 bases, and 12 bases stayed unmatched. The CDR3 extends over 17 amino acids. Germline CDR1 is SGDLS and CDR2 is YYNGEE. CDR3 in amino acids: CASSPTSWRGGTDTQYF. For the CDR3, the DNA is TGTGCCAGCAGCCCCACCTCCTGGCGGGGGGGTACAGATACGCAGTATTTT.

For the CDR3, the DNA is TGTGCCAGCAGTAGACAGCCCTCGGAGCAGTTCTTC. This encodes CASSRQPSEQFF. The genes are TRBV6-5 and TRBJ2-1; D possibly corresponds to TRBD1 (5 bases). This CDR3 is built from 12 residues. Germline V gene sequence: CDR1 MNHEY, CDR2 SVGAGI. V was clipped by 5 bases and J by 10 bases, with 12 bases between them.

V and J are TRBV29-1 and TRBJ2-7; D possibly corresponds to TRBD1 (6 bases). Trimming shortened V by 5 bases and J by 2 bases, and 13 bases separated the two germline ends. The germline V gene has CDR1 SQVTM and CDR2 ANQGSEA. CDR3 size: 13 residues. The CDR3 reads CSVTPGETYEQYF. CDR3 sequence (DNA): TGCAGCGTTACGCCAGGGGAAACCTACGAGCAGTACTTC.

This chain links TRBV11-2 with TRBJ2-3; TRBD2 aligns across 7 bases. This CDR3 spans 14 amino acids. V shed 4 bases, J shed 2 bases, and the junction held 3 bases outside the gene matches. Germline lookup yields CDR1 SGHAT and CDR2 FQNNGV. The CDR3 sequence: CASSWRDYTDTQYF. CDR3 coding DNA: TGTGCCAGCAGCTGGCGGGACTACACAGATACGCAGTATTTT.

This clone showed up just once. The V and J genes are TRBV2 and TRBJ1-1; D might be TRBD1 (6 bases). V gave up 5 bases and J gave up 2 bases, with 12 bases separating them. The CDR3 is 14 residues long. Germline CDR1 SNHLY, CDR2 FYNNEI. The CDR3 sequence is CASSLGQLNTEAFF. The CDR3 DNA follows: TGTGCCAGCAGTTTAGGACAGCTTAACACTGAAGCTTTCTTT.

This sequence joins TRBV27 and TRBJ2-7; the match to TRBD2 covers 9 bases. The CDR3 has 15 residues. In germline, CDR1 is MNHEY, CDR2 SMNVEV (reference sequence). Trimming at V came to 3 bases and at J to 2 bases, leaving 5 bases not matched to a gene. The CDR3 region is CASSFFGGGAYEQYF. DNA of the CDR3: TGTGCCAGCAGTTTTTTTGGCGGGGGGGCCTACGAGCAGTACTTC.

V is TRBV7-9 and J is TRBJ1-6; D not certain. The CDR3 contains 14 residues. V was shortened by 1 base and J by 10 bases, with 11 bases between the two germline ends. Germline CDR1 is SEHNR and CDR2 is FQNEAQ (reference sequence). CDR3: CASSLDSPISPLHF. DNA for the CDR3: TGTGCCAGCAGCTTAGACAGCCCCATCTCACCCCTCCACTTT.

The genes are TRBV5-1 and TRBJ1-1; 10 bases align to TRBD1. The CDR3 runs 15 residues. The junction had 9 bases not matched to a gene; V was cut back by 4 bases and J by 6 bases. CDR1 SGHRS and CDR2 YFSETQ come from the germline V gene. The CDR3 reads CASSVTGTGVSEAFF. In DNA form, the CDR3 reads TGCGCCAGCAGCGTAACCGGGACAGGGGTTTCTGAAGCTTTCTTT.

The chain links TRBV4-1 to TRBJ2-3; D may be TRBD2 (5 bases). The CDR3 covers 16 residues. The V and J ends lost 4 bases and 1 base respectively, with 15 bases between them. Germline V gives CDR1 MGHRA, CDR2 YSYEKL. For the CDR3, the DNA is TGCGCCAGCAGCCTAGCGCTGGGGTCCGGCACAGATACGCAGTATTTT. Translation gives CASSLALGSGTDTQYF.

The chain combines TRBV2 with TRBJ2-7; 7 bases are a match to TRBD1. The V segment lost 6 bases and the J segment 6 bases; nucleotides outside the gene matches: 11. The CDR3 totals 14 residues. From germline, CDR1 is SNHLY and CDR2 FYNNEI. This CDR3 reads CASSSLDRVGEQYF. Written as DNA, the CDR3 is TGTGCCAGCAGCTCCCTAGACAGGGTGGGCGAGCAGTACTTC. Using reference TRBV2 and TRBJ2-7 for the parts outside the CDR3, the full variable domain is EPEVTQTPSHQVTQMGQEVILRCVPISNHLYFYWYRQILGQKVEFLVSFYNNEISEKSEIFDDQFSVERPDGSNFTLKIRSTKLEDSAMYFCASSSLDRVGEQYFGPGTRLTVT.

This clone was detected only once. The V gene is TRBV1, the J gene TRBJ2-7; the D call in the table, TRBD2, was not verified against the DNA. TRBV1 is given as a pseudogene. The CDR3 contains 19 residues. The CDR3 spells CTSSNTSQSSGGAIYEQYF. The CDR3 DNA follows: TGCACCAGCAGCAACACTTCCCAGTCTAGCGGGGGGGCTATCTACGAGCAGTACTTC.

This clone has just one count. This chain joins TRBV28 and TRBJ1-3; D is ambiguous. Deletions cut 5 bases from V and 2 bases from J, with 10 bases between. The V gene's germline CDR1 is MDHEN and CDR2 SYDVKM. The CDR3 consists of 14 residues. The CDR3 bases are TGTGCCAGCAGTCCCGGCGGGCCTGGAAACACCATATATTTT. Protein: CASSPGGPGNTIYF.

The J gene is TRBJ1-2, the V gene TRBV3-1 (or the pseudogene TRBV3-2); D is undetermined. Trimming stripped 5 bases from V and 8 bases from J, with 15 bases between. This CDR3 is built from 13 residues. Germline loops: CDR1 LGHDT, CDR2 YNNKEL (reference sequence). The CDR3 nucleotides read TGTGCCAGCAGCTTCAACCCGGAGGGAGGCTACACCTTC. Protein: CASSFNPEGGYTF.

This clone has a single count. J is TRBJ1-1 and V is TRBV19, with D possibly being TRBD1 (6 bases). Trimming pared 6 bases from V and 4 bases from J, leaving 18 bases between. CDR1 LNHDA and CDR2 SQIVND come from the germline V gene (reference sequence). The CDR3 consists of 15 residues. The CDR3 loop reads CASRVQGSLATEAFF. CDR3 DNA sequence: TGTGCCAGTAGGGTACAGGGAAGTCTTGCCACTGAAGCTTTCTTT.

V usage is TRBV2 and J usage is TRBJ2-1, with 7 bases that match TRBD1. The CDR3 is made up of 13 amino acids. The V gene's germline CDR1 is SNHLY and CDR2 FYNNEI. V was clipped by 6 bases and J by 5 bases; unmatched bases: 4. In DNA form, the CDR3 reads TGTGCCAGCAGCGGGACAGAGAACAATGAGCAGTTCTTC. It encodes CASSGTENNEQFF.

J is TRBJ2-7 and V is TRBV18; 13 bases map to TRBD2. V trimming: 0 bases; J trimming: 0 bases; junction bases outside the gene matches: 2. The germline V gene has CDR1 KGHSH and CDR2 LQKENI. This CDR3 has 17 residues. CDR3 bases: TGTGCCAGCTCACCACCTACTAGCGGGGGGGCCTCCTACGAGCAGTACTTC. Translation gives CASSPPTSGGASYEQYF.